This T cell receptor (beta chain) was retrieved from a study of blood T cell repertoires in COVID-19. Libraries were prepared by immunoSEQ multiplex PCR; TCRdb keeps only in-frame clonotypes and omits some of them. Seen here are more than 200,000 clones, 88% observed once, and the top ten hold around 3.8%. There are 13 residues in the CDR3. Germline CDR1 reads LNHDA; CDR2 reads SQIVND (reference sequence). The V gene lost 7 bases and the J gene lost 2 bases, with 9 bases spanning the gap. This TCR was recovered from a woman in her twenties or thirties who had been exposed to COVID-19. The chain combines TRBV19 with TRBJ1-3; the D is unclear. Source material: PBMCs or T cells enriched from blood (not recorded which). CDR3 protein: CASTLRAGNTIYF. CDR3 nucleotide sequence: TGTGCCAGTACCCTGAGGGCTGGAAACACCATATATTTT.